This T cell receptor beta chain appears in the sequencing data of a study of cytomegalovirus exposure and HLA in healthy donors. Sequenced by immunoSEQ multiplex PCR; TCRdb stores in-frame clones only, minus some. The sample carries 160,000 or so clones, 88% recorded once. V lost 1 base and J 15 bases, leaving 10 bases between the germline ends. The CDR3 is made up of 11 amino acids. Germline V gives CDR1 SNHLY, CDR2 FYNNEI. The J gene is TRBJ1-5, the V gene TRBV2; possible D gene TRBD1, 5 bases. This TCR derives from a man younger than 35 in good health and CMV-seronegative. The sequenced sample was PBMCs. CDR3 region: CASSEGAQGHF. CDR3 sequence (DNA): TGTGCCAGCAGTGAAGGGGCGCAGGGGCATTTT.